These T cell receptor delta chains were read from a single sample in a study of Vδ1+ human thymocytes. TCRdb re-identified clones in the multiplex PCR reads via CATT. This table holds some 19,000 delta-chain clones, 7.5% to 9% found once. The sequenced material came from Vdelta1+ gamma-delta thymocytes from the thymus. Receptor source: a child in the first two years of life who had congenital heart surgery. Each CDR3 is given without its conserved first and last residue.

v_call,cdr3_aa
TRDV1,ALGEPLLLGIGDKLI
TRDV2,ACDTGGVTQYADKLI
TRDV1,ALGEFPSEGVLGDRYTDKLI
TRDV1,ALGERLFFLHIFTGGSYTDKLI
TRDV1,ALGKGGGIVYLTDKLI
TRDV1,ALGEHSRGYAADKLI
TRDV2,ACDKGIRPSYTDKLI
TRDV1,ALGELFPALAQLF
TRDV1,ALGEQGGYADTYTDKLI
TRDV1,ALGVPTFSYWGIRYTDKLI
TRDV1,ALGDHRVPDWGTPDKLI
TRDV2,ACDTLKLI
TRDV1,ALGAGGTDKLI
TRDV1,ALGESRFDKLI
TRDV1,ALGEASAMMRVYTDKLI
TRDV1,ALGDASSQGNWGIQHTDKLI
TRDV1,ALGPALLLGGPGVDKLI
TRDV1,ALGNLPTALGGGYTDKLI
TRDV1,ALGPNGWDTDKLI
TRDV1,ALGEPWLFDKLI
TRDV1,ALGVRMGYTDKLI
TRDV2,ACDTGILTAQLF
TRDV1,ALGERGVPLTAQLF
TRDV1,ALGAYNLPTESWARWTDKLI
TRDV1,ALGYPPPLRTGGPYTDKLI
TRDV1,ALGASGYAPTDKLI
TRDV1,ALGEFGVPYWGSTLPYTDKLI
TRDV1,ALGEREGVSWGIHTDKLI
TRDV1,ALGESPSGGYALTAQLF
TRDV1,ALGDWGIRGGTDKLI
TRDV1,ALGELGGTDKLI
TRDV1,ALMGTGGYAWMTAQLF
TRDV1,ALGEGCILGDTADKLI
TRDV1,ALGDLRGPTDKLI
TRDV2,ACGLRSWDTRQMF
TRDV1,ALGELDFGLGASYTDKLI
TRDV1,ALARSLAGFTCTGGYAGSDKLI
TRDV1,ALGELEEKLI
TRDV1,ALGELDPYEIRGGDKLI
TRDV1,ALGEGPLDSHGGYATDKLI
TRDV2,ACDTENWGIRAVSDKPI
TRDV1,ALGATALLYTDKLI
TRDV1,ALGEQYPPTAGGYATDKLI
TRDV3,AFELKGGYRTAQLF
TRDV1,ALGERFLLRTGGYAYTDKLI
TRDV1,ALGEYSSYFRTGGQNTDKLI
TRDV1,ALGELTALGSYTDKLI
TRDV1,ALGELVRLGDWTTYTDKLI